The 18 T cell receptor beta chains listed next were all sequenced from one sample in a study of cytomegalovirus exposure and HLA in healthy donors. Vbeta (60) and Jbeta (13) primers were used in the PCR. Profiled with immunoSEQ multiplex PCR; TCRdb holds only in-frame clones, not every one. Seen here are 98,000 or so clones, 75% to 80% observed once, and the top ten hold around 6.1%. Sequencing was carried out using PBMCs. Receptor source: a man between 60 and 75 years old in good health and CMV-seropositive.

This clone was recorded only once. The CDR3 DNA sequence: TGTGCCAGCAGCTTAGCGGCCAGGGGCTTCAACACTGAAGCTTTCTTT. This encodes CASSLAARGFNTEAFF. The rearrangement links TRBV7-8 to TRBJ1-1, with TRBD1 as a possible D gene (6 bases). The V end was cut by 0 bases, the J end by 2 bases, with 13 bases between. The CDR3 is 16 residues long. Germline lookup yields CDR1 SGHVS and CDR2 FQNEAQ.

The chain uses TRBV29-1 and TRBJ1-1; 8 bases match TRBD1. Germline V gives CDR1 SQVTM, CDR2 ANQGSEA. The CDR3 is made up of 13 amino acids. V shed 3 bases and J 4 bases; nucleotides not matched to a gene: 4. The CDR3 region has the DNA TGCAGCGTTGACCGGACAGGGCCCACTGAAGCTTTCTTT. Amino acid sequence: CSVDRTGPTEAFF.

The chain carries TRBV10-1 and TRBJ2-3; perhaps TRBD1 as D (6 bases). CDR3 length: 13 amino acids. CDR1 is WNHNN and CDR2 is SYGVQD in the germline V gene (reference sequence). V was cut by 2 bases and J by 6 bases, with 9 bases left in between. The CDR3 DNA reads as TGCGCCAGCAGTGAGGCAGGGGCCGATACGCAGTATTTT. This sequence encodes CASSEAGADTQYF.

The DNA of the CDR3 is TGTGCCAGTAGTACCACAGGTTCCTACGAGCAGTACTTC. It translates to CASSTTGSYEQYF. The chain employs TRBV19 and TRBJ2-7, with D maybe TRBD1 (5 bases). V lost 4 bases and J lost 1, with 8 bases in between. CDR1 is LNHDA and CDR2 is SQIVND in the germline V gene (reference sequence). This CDR3 has 13 residues.

The rearrangement uses TRBV6-5 and TRBJ1-4; perhaps TRBD1 as D (5 bases). Germline V gives CDR1 MNHEY, CDR2 SVGAGI. CDR3 size: 12 residues. V lost 8 bases and J 3 bases, leaving 7 bases between the germline ends. CDR3 residues: CASQQANEKLFF. The CDR3 DNA follows: TGTGCCAGCCAACAGGCTAATGAAAAACTGTTTTTT.

The gene calls are TRBV7-2 and TRBJ2-7; 14 bases agree with TRBD2. CDR1 and CDR2 from the germline V gene are SGHTA and FQGNSA. The CDR3 covers 17 residues. J lost 0 bases, V lost 6 bases, and 7 bases had no gene match. In nucleotides, the CDR3 is TGTGCCAGCAGAGGGACTAGCGGGGGTTTTAGCTCCTACGAGCAGTACTTC. Its protein product is CASRGTSGGFSSYEQYF.

The V and J genes are TRBV7-2 and TRBJ1-1, with 7 positions matching TRBD1. This CDR3 spans 12 amino acids. CDR1 and CDR2 (germline): SGHTA, FQGNSA. V lost 8 bases, J lost 10 bases, and 10 bases stayed unmatched. For the CDR3, the DNA is TGTGCCAGCCTCCCACAGGGGATAGTAGCTTTCTTT. Its translation is CASLPQGIVAFF.

The rearrangement links TRBV4-2 to TRBJ2-2; 7 nucleotides align to TRBD2. Losses at the gene ends were 2 bases for V and 0 bases for J; bases not matched to a gene: 6. Germline values: CDR1 LGHNA, CDR2 YNFKEQ. There are 17 residues in the CDR3. CDR3 loop: CASSQPSAGPNTGELFF. For the CDR3, the DNA is TGTGCCAGCAGCCAACCATCAGCGGGGCCGAACACCGGGGAGCTGTTTTTT.

The V call is TRBV5-4, the J call TRBJ1-1, with D possibly matching TRBD1 (5 bases). The V end was cut by 5 bases, the J end by 5 bases, with 16 bases between. The germline gives CDR1 SGHNT, CDR2 YYREEE (reference sequence). The CDR3 contains 14 residues. The CDR3 DNA follows: TGTGCCAGCAGGGCCCGGGGGGTGGTTACTGAAGCTTTCTTT. It yields the protein CASRARGVVTEAFF.

The chain links TRBV29-1 to TRBJ2-7, with D unresolved. CDR3 length: 12 residues. Per the germline V gene, CDR1 is SQVTM and CDR2 is ANQGSEA. The V end was cut by 1 base, the J end by 2 bases, with 6 bases between. CDR3 nucleotide sequence: TGCAGCGTTGAAGGGCAGGCCTACGAGCAGTACTTC. This gives the protein CSVEGQAYEQYF.

This clone showed up just a few times. The chain employs TRBV6-1 and TRBJ1-1; possibly TRBD1 for D (5 bases). The germline gives CDR1 MNHNS, CDR2 SASEGT. This CDR3 spans 14 amino acids. V lost 4 bases to trimming and J lost 2 bases, with 11 bases between them. The CDR3 is CASSVPTENTEAFF. The CDR3 nucleotides read TGTGCCAGCAGTGTCCCGACAGAAAACACTGAAGCTTTCTTT.

The rearrangement uses TRBV28 and TRBJ1-1; perhaps TRBD1 as D (6 bases). Germline CDR1 reads MDHEN; CDR2 reads SYDVKM. V lost 7 bases to trimming and J lost 4 bases, with 19 bases between them. This CDR3 has 15 residues. CDR3: CASIKSPTGFTEAFF. The CDR3 region has the DNA TGTGCCAGCATCAAAAGTCCGACAGGTTTCACTGAAGCTTTCTTT. Full variable domain (outside the CDR3, taken from reference TRBV28 and TRBJ1-1): DVKVTQSSRYLVKRTGEKVFLECVQDMDHENMFWYRQDPGLGLRLIYFSYDVKMKEKGDIPEGYSVSREKKERFSLILESASTNQTSMYLCASIKSPTGFTEAFFGQGTRLTVV.

DNA of the CDR3: TGCGCCAGCAGCTCGCGGTGGGACTACGAGCAGTACTTC. This codes for CASSSRWDYEQYF. This sequence joins TRBV5-1 and TRBJ2-5; the D is unclear. The J call may be wrong; the DNA end is better matched by TRBJ2-7. The germline CDR1 and CDR2 sequences are SGHRS and YFSETQ. This CDR3 has 13 residues.

The chain joins TRBV9 to TRBJ2-1, with TRBD2 matching 14 bases. In germline, CDR1 is SGDLS, CDR2 YYNGEE. The V segment lost 3 bases and the J segment 10 bases; nucleotides outside the gene matches: 12. The CDR3 runs to 17 residues. The CDR3 is CASSARLAGGGLEEQFF. The DNA for the CDR3 is TGTGCCAGCAGCGCCCGACTAGCGGGGGGGGGACTTGAGGAGCAGTTCTTC.

About this clone: Other DNA sequences of this sample code for an identical CDR3. The V call is TRBV19, the J call TRBJ1-1; D not resolved. Germline values: CDR1 LNHDA, CDR2 SQIVND (reference sequence). This CDR3 spans 14 amino acids. V was shortened by 0 bases and J by 2 bases, with 7 bases between the two germline ends. CDR3 region: CASSIDGGNTEAFF. The CDR3 region has the DNA TGTGCCAGTAGTATAGATGGAGGAAACACTGAAGCTTTCTTT.

The chain's CDR3 is CASSEAWTGGTRAGELFF. In DNA form, the CDR3 reads TGTGCCAGCAGTGAAGCATGGACAGGGGGAACAAGGGCCGGGGAGCTGTTTTTT. The V call is TRBV2, the J call TRBJ2-2; 10 bases match TRBD1. This CDR3 has 18 amino acids. With V trimmed by 0 bases and J by 6 bases, 10 bases remained unmatched. CDR1 is SNHLY, CDR2 FYNNEI, per germline. Variable domain in full (rest from reference TRBV2 and TRBJ2-2): EPEVTQTPSHQVTQMGQEVILRCVPISNHLYFYWYRQILGQKVEFLVSFYNNEISEKSEIFDDQFSVERPDGSNFTLKIRSTKLEDSAMYFCASSEAWTGGTRAGELFFGEGSRLTVL.

The V call is TRBV5-4, the J call TRBJ2-5; TRBD1 agrees at 10 bases. The J call may be mistaken, given a closer DNA end match to TRBJ2-7. Germline V gives CDR1 SGHNT, CDR2 YYREEE (reference sequence). This CDR3 is 14 amino acids long. The CDR3 DNA sequence: TGTGCCAGCAGTCACGACAGGGGGCCCCGCGAGCAGTACTTC. Translated, it gives CASSHDRGPREQYF.

The V and J genes are TRBV11-2 and TRBJ2-7; D gene uncertain. The V end lost 3 bases, the J end lost 0 bases, and 18 bases lay between the germline ends. The CDR3 runs 17 residues. Per the germline V gene, CDR1 is SGHAT and CDR2 is FQNNGV. CDR3 amino acids: CASSLESGPIGSYEQYF. The CDR3 bases are TGTGCCAGCAGCTTGGAATCTGGGCCTATAGGCTCCTACGAGCAGTACTTC.